This TCR beta chain emerged from a study of blood T cell repertoires in COVID-19. Study-wide context: The study drew acute and convalescent COVID-19 samples from the United States, Italy and Spain. PBMCs, B-cell-depleted T cells, or T cells were the source of the cDNA or gDNA that made up the material.

Study processing details: Estimation of nucleated cell counts relied on the amplification of reference gene primers. Produced via immunoSEQ multiplex PCR; TCRdb's table is partial and in-frame only. V and J calls plus clone size are reproduced from that table; the DNA served to infer D and trimming. The top ten clones hold approximately 15% of a sample with 200,000 or so clones, under 85% of them seen once. Source material: peripheral blood. This TCR derives from a man aged 60 to 69 with active or convalescent COVID-19.

CDR3: CASGEDSQETQYF. As DNA, the CDR3 is TGCGCCAGCGGAGAAGACAGTCAAGAGACCCAGTACTTC. The chain has TRBV5-1 and TRBJ2-5; tentative D call: TRBD1 (5 bases). This CDR3 is 13 amino acids long. V dropped 7 bases and J dropped 2 bases, with 12 bases sitting between them. Germline V lookup: CDR1 SGHRS, CDR2 YFSETQ.